This record concerns one T cell receptor beta chain sequence. Recovered status applied to Cohort 3 donors who had two consecutive negative PCRs. It also applied to those with clearance or with symptom resolution. After removal of 2 bases from V and 6 bases from J, the junction contained 6 bases not matched to a gene. The germline gives CDR1 MDHEN, CDR2 SYDVKM. The CDR3 is 15 amino acids. The data derive from a study of blood T cell repertoires in COVID-19. Study summary: Donors in the United States, Italy and Spain gave samples during acute or convalescent COVID-19. The analysed material was cDNA or gDNA that came from T cells, B-cell-depleted T cells, or PBMCs.

Original processing methods: Reference gene primer amplification yielded estimated nucleated cell counts. The data were produced by immunoSEQ multiplex PCR, yet TCRdb's version contains in-frame clones alone and is incomplete. V, J and clone size are those of that table, while D and trimming were read from the DNA. Of 300,000 to 350,000 clones listed, about 87% are singletons. This TCR derives from a man under 40 who had recovered from COVID-19. The chain joins TRBV28 to TRBJ2-3; 9 bases align to TRBD1. The sequencing sample was made of PBMCs or T cells enriched from blood (not recorded which). CDR3 sequence (DNA): TGTGCCAGCAGTTTACCCGGGACAGGGAGGGATACGCAGTATTTT. Protein product: CASSLPGTGRDTQYF.